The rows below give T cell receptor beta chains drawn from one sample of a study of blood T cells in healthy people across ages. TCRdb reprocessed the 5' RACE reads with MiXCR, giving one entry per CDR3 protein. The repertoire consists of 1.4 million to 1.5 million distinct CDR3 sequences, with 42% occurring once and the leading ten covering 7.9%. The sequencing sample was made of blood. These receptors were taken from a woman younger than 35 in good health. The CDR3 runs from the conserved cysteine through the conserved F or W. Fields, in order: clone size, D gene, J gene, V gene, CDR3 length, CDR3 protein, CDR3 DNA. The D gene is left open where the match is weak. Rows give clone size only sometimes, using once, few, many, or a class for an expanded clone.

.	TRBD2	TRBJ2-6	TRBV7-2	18	CASSLVVGGIPGANVLTF	TGTGCCAGCAGCTTAGTTGTGGGAGGGATCCCTGGGGCCAACGTCCTGACTTTC
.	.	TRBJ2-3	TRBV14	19	CASSQVGWERPFSTDTQYF	TGTGCCAGCAGCCAAGTCGGCTGGGAGAGGCCTTTTAGCACAGATACGCAGTATTTT
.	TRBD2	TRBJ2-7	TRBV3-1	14	CASSQRLAGDEQYF	TGCGCCAGCAGCCAGCGCCTAGCGGGAGACGAGCAGTACTTC
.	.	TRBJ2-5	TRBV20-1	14	CSAPGTPSQGTQYF	TGCAGTGCCCCTGGGACTCCGAGCCAAGGGACCCAGTACTTC
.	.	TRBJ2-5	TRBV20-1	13	CSAGAATQETQYF	TGCAGTGCTGGAGCGGCTACCCAAGAGACCCAGTACTTC
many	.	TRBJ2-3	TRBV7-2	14	CASRPGRSTDTQYF	TGTGCCAGCAGGCCAGGGCGGAGCACAGATACGCAGTATTTT
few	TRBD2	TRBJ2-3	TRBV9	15	CASSVRLAAPDTQYF	TGTGCCAGCAGCGTAAGACTAGCGGCCCCAGATACGCAGTATTTT
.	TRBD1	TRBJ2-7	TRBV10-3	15	CAISQGQGSSYEQYF	TGTGCCATCAGCCAGGGACAGGGGAGCTCCTACGAGCAGTACTTC
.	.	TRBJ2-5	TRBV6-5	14	CASSSLSGRKTQYF	TGTGCCAGCAGTTCACTCTCAGGGAGGAAGACCCAGTACTTC
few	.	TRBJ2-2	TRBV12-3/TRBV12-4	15	CASSLLGGNTGELFF	TGTGCCAGCAGTTTACTCGGCGGAAACACCGGGGAGCTGTTTTTT
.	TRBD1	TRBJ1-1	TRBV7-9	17	CASSSLVWDRLNSEAFF	TGTGCCAGCAGCTCCCTCGTTTGGGACAGGCTAAACAGTGAAGCTTTCTTT
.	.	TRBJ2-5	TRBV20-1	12	CSALGYQETQYF	TGCAGTGCTCTAGGTTACCAAGAGACCCAGTACTTC
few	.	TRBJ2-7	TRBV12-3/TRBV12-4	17	CASSSTRGDTESYEQYF	TGTGCCAGCAGTTCCACCAGGGGGGACACGGAATCCTACGAGCAGTACTTC
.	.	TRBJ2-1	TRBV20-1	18	CSARDRAPGLPQYNEQFF	TGCAGTGCTAGAGATCGGGCTCCGGGACTCCCACAATACAATGAGCAGTTCTTC
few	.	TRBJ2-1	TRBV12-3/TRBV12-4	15	CASSSLMGSYNEQFF	TGTGCCAGCAGCTCTCTGATGGGATCCTACAATGAGCAGTTCTTC
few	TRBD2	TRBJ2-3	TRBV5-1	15	CASSPGTTRTDTQYF	TGCGCCAGCAGCCCCGGGACTACCCGCACAGATACGCAGTATTTT
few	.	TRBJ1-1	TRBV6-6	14	CASSYDPSDTEAFF	TGTGCCAGCAGTTACGACCCGTCGGACACTGAAGCTTTCTTT
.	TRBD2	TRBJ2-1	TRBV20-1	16	CSARDGQGLAAAEQFF	TGCAGTGCTAGAGATGGGCAGGGACTAGCGGCGGCGGAGCAGTTCTTC
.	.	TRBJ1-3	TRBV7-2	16	CASSLAQGSTGNTIYF	TGTGCCAGCAGCTTAGCCCAGGGGTCTACTGGAAACACCATATATTTT
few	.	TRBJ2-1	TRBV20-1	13	CSARETDYNEQFF	TGCAGTGCTAGAGAGACCGACTACAATGAGCAGTTCTTC
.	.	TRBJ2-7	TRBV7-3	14	CASSQGGMAYEQYF	TGTGCCAGCAGCCAAGGGGGTATGGCTTACGAGCAGTACTTC
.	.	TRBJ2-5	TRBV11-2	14	CASSTREEGETQYF	TGTGCCAGCAGCACCAGGGAGGAAGGGGAGACCCAGTACTTC
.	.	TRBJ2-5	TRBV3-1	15	CASSQDGGSYNGQYF	TGTGCCAGCAGCCAAGATGGTGGGTCCTACAATGGGCAGTACTTC
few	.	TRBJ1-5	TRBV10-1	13	CASSEFWYPPQHF	TGCGCCAGCAGTGAGTTCTGGTATCCGCCCCAGCATTTT
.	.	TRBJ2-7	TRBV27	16	CASSSQQDKTPYEQYF	TGTGCCAGCAGTTCACAACAGGACAAGACCCCCTACGAGCAGTACTTC
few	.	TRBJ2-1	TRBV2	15	CASTADLSEYNEQFF	TGTGCCAGCACAGCAGACCTGAGCGAGTACAATGAGCAGTTCTTC
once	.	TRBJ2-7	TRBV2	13	CASSEGRPYEQYF	TGTGCCAGCAGTGAGGGCAGACCCTACGAGCAGTACTTC
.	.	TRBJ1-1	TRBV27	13	CASSPLGMTEAFF	TGTGCCAGCAGCCCCCTCGGAATGACTGAAGCTTTCTTT
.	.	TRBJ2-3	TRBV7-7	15	CASSSSDGYTDTQYF	TGTGCCAGCAGCTCTTCCGACGGATACACAGATACGCAGTATTTT
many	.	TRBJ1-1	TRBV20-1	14	CSAAHQAREGVAFF	TGCAGTGCAGCGCACCAGGCCCGTGAGGGGGTAGCTTTCTTT
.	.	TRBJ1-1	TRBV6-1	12	CASVLQQGAAFF	TGTGCCAGCGTTTTGCAGCAGGGCGCGGCTTTCTTT
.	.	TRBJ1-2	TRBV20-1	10	CSAPHYGYTF	TGCAGTGCCCCTCACTATGGCTACACCTTC
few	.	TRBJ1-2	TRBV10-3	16	CAISESSILRKNGYTF	TGTGCCATCAGTGAGTCGAGCATCCTGAGGAAGAATGGCTACACCTTC
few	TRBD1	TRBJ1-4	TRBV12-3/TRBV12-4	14	CASRWTGSNEKLFF	TGTGCCAGCAGGTGGACAGGGTCGAATGAAAAACTGTTTTTT
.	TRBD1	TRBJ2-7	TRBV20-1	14	CSARKGTGVYEQYF	TGCAGTGCTAGGAAAGGGACAGGGGTCTACGAGCAGTACTTC
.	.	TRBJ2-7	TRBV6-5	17	CASSSITGLRFVYEQYF	TGTGCCAGCAGTTCGATTACAGGTCTGAGATTCGTCTACGAGCAGTACTTC
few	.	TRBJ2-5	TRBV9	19	CASSVSPSPLQGTQETQYF	TGTGCCAGCAGCGTATCCCCCTCCCCCCTTCAGGGGACTCAAGAGACCCAGTACTTC
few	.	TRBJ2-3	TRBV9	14	CASSVGPQGDTQYF	TGTGCCAGCAGCGTAGGACCCCAGGGAGATACGCAGTATTTT
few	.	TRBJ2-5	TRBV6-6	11	CATRVSETQYF	TGTGCCACCAGGGTCTCAGAGACCCAGTACTTC
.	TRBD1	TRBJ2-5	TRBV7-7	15	CASSYQQGRGETQYF	TGTGCCAGCAGCTACCAACAGGGGCGCGGAGAGACCCAGTACTTC
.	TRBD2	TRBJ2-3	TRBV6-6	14	CASSYGLAADTQYF	TGTGCCAGCAGTTATGGACTAGCGGCAGATACGCAGTATTTT
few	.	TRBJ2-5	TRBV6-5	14	CASSYTAGGETQYF	TGTGCCAGCAGTTACACGGCAGGGGGGGAGACCCAGTACTTC
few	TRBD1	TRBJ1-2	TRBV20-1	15	CSAREGDRGFRGYTF	TGCAGTGCTAGAGAAGGGGACAGGGGCTTTAGGGGCTACACCTTC
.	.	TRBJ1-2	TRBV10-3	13	CAISERSLYGYTF	TGTGCCATCAGTGAACGGAGCCTCTATGGCTACACCTTC
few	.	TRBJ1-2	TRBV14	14	CASSQVREVDGYTF	TGTGCCAGCAGCCAAGTTCGGGAGGTGGATGGCTACACCTTC
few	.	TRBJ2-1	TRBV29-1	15	CSGRSGQSSYNEQFF	TGCAGCGGTCGAAGCGGGCAGAGCTCCTACAATGAGCAGTTCTTC
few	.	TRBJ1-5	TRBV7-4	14	CASSLPGWDQPQHF	TGTGCCAGCAGCTTACCGGGGTGGGATCAGCCCCAGCATTTT
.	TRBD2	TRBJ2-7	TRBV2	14	CASRTTSQDYEQYF	TGTGCCAGCAGGACGACTAGCCAAGATTACGAGCAGTACTTC
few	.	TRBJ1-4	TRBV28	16	CASSEPGHTTNEKLFF	TGTGCCAGCAGTGAGCCCGGCCACACAACTAATGAAAAACTGTTTTTT
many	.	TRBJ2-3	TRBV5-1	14	CASSLVESTDTQYF	TGCGCCAGCAGCTTGGTGGAGAGCACAGATACGCAGTATTTT
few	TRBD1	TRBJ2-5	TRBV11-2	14	CASSNPGGWETQYF	TGTGCCAGCAGTAATCCAGGGGGCTGGGAGACCCAGTACTTC
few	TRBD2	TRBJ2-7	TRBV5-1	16	CASSLRLAGWVYEQYF	TGCGCCAGCAGCTTGAGACTAGCGGGATGGGTCTACGAGCAGTACTTC
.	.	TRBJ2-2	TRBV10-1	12	CASSYNSGELFF	TGCGCCAGCAGTTATAATTCCGGGGAGCTGTTTTTT
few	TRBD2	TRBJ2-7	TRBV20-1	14	CSARTGTSVYEQYF	TGCAGTGCTAGAACCGGGACTAGTGTCTACGAGCAGTACTTC
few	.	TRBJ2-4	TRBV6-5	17	CASSSGSGGLAKNIQYF	TGTGCCAGCAGTTCGGGATCGGGGGGCTTAGCCAAAAACATTCAGTACTTC
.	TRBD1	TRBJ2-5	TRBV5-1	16	CASSLRDGTGKNEQYF	TGCGCCAGCAGCTTGCGTGATGGGACAGGCAAGAATGAGCAGTACTTC
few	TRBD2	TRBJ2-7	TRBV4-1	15	CASSQDASGGYEQYF	TGCGCCAGCAGCCAAGACGCTAGCGGGGGCTACGAGCAGTACTTC
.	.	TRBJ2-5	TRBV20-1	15	CSARGGLGTQETQYF	TGCAGTGCTAGAGGAGGCTTGGGGACACAAGAGACCCAGTACTTC
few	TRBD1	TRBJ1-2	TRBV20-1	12	CSSDRGDSGYTF	TGCAGCTCAGACAGGGGGGATTCTGGCTACACCTTC